Sequencing of this TCR beta chain was carried out in a study of blood T cell repertoires in COVID-19. Across the study: The United States, Italy and Spain provided the acute and convalescent COVID-19 samples. Sources were T cells, B-cell-depleted T cells, or PBMCs; the material itself was cDNA or gDNA.

CDR3 length: 19 residues. Germline lookup yields CDR1 SGHRS and CDR2 YFSETQ. V lost 2 bases and J lost 6; bases outside the gene matches: 18. In the original processing: Reference gene primer amplification gave estimated nucleated cell counts. Profiled with immunoSEQ multiplex PCR; TCRdb holds only in-frame clones, not every one. V and J calls plus clone size are reproduced from that table; the DNA served to infer D and trimming. The profile shows 50,000 to 60,000 clones, around 81% of them singletons. The TCR originated in a woman older than 75 with COVID-19, enrolled during active disease. Sequencing was done on a sample of peripheral blood. The V and J genes are TRBV5-1 and TRBJ2-2, with 8 nucleotides matching TRBD1. CDR3 DNA sequence: TGCGCCAGCAGCTTTTTCCCCTTCTCCGGGACAGGTTCTTCCGGGGAGCTGTTTTTT. The encoded protein is CASSFFPFSGTGSSGELFF.